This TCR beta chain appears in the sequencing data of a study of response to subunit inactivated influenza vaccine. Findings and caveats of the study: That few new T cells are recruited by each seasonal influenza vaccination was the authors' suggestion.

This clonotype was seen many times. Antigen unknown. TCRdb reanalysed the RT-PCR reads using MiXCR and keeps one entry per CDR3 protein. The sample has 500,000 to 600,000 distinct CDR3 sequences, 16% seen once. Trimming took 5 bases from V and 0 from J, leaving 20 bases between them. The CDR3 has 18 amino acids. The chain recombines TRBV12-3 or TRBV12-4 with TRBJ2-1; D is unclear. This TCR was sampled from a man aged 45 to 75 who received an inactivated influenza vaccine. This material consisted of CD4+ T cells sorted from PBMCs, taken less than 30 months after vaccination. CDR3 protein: CASSHPRDTESSYNEQFF. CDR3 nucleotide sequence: TGTGCCAGCAGTCATCCCCGAGATACGGAAAGCTCCTACAATGAGCAGTTCTTC.